Each of the 10 T cell receptor beta chains below was sequenced from the same sample in a study of blood T cells in healthy people across ages. Alongside a J-beta primer mix, a sample-barcoded 5' primer served in a second PCR lasting roughly 7 to 11 cycles. TCRdb fed the 5' RACE reads into MiXCR, producing one record per CDR3 protein. The profile shows 650,000 to 1,000,000 distinct CDR3 sequences, 36% of them singletons. Sequenced: blood. The receptors stem from a man younger than 35 in good health.

This clonotype was seen at least ten times. This chain connects TRBV20-1 to TRBJ2-1; 9 nucleotides agree with TRBD2. After removal of 0 bases from V and 2 bases from J, the junction contained 5 bases not matched to a gene. CDR3 length equals 16 residues. Germline V lookup: CDR1 DFQATT, CDR2 SNEGSKA (reference sequence). CDR3 sequence reads: CSARDMVAGAYNEQFF. The CDR3 DNA reads as TGCAGTGCTAGAGATATGGTAGCGGGGGCCTACAATGAGCAGTTCTTC.

This chain joins TRBV20-1 and TRBJ1-1; 7 bases agree with TRBD1. The germline V gene has CDR1 DFQATT and CDR2 SNEGSKA (reference sequence). The J segment lost 0 bases and the V segment lost 4 bases, leaving 8 bases of the junction unmatched. The CDR3 has 15 amino acids. CDR3 residues: CSATGPGQVNTEAFF. The CDR3 DNA is TGCAGTGCTACAGGTCCCGGACAGGTGAACACTGAAGCTTTCTTT.

The chain recombines TRBV3-1 with TRBJ2-1; D not resolved. The CDR3 has 15 amino acids. The V end was cut by 0 bases, the J end by 3 bases, with 9 bases between. The germline V gene has CDR1 LGHDT and CDR2 YNNKEL (reference sequence). CDR3 bases: TGTGCCAGCAGCCAAGAGTCCGATCACTACAATGAGCAGTTCTTC. Translating it yields CASSQESDHYNEQFF.

The chain joins TRBV29-1 to TRBJ2-2; D gene uncertain. Trimming cost V 6 bases and J 5 bases, with 7 bases left between them. The CDR3 has 11 amino acids. Germline V gene lookup returns CDR1 SQVTM and CDR2 ANQGSEA. As DNA, the CDR3 is TGCAGCGTCTATATTACCGGGGAGCTGTTTTTT. It translates to CSVYITGELFF.

This clonotype has just a few counts. The chain carries TRBV6-1 and TRBJ1-6, with 10 bases matching TRBD1. The CDR3 loop spans 15 amino acids. The trim removed 5 bases at V and 7 bases at J, leaving 5 bases unmatched. CDR1 is MNHNS, CDR2 SASEGT, per germline. The CDR3 sequence is CASSIDRGLNSPLHF. Here the CDR3 DNA reads TGTGCCAGCAGTATTGACAGGGGGCTGAATTCACCCCTCCACTTT.

The chain employs TRBV4-1 and TRBJ1-4; D unclear. The CDR3 loop spans 16 amino acids. The germline V gene encodes CDR1 MGHRA and CDR2 YSYEKL. The V and J ends lost 1 base and 5 bases respectively, with 14 bases between them. Here the CDR3 reads CASSQGTGFGNEKLFF. CDR3 in DNA: TGCGCCAGCAGCCAAGGGACCGGGTTTGGAAATGAAAAACTGTTTTTT.

The gene calls are TRBV2 and TRBJ2-3, with 11 positions matching TRBD2. V was clipped by 6 bases and J by 9 bases; unmatched bases: 14. The CDR3 contains 16 residues. CDR1 SNHLY and CDR2 FYNNEI come from the germline V gene. The CDR3 DNA is TGTGCCAGCAGATTAACGACTAGCGGGACGGGAGGGACGCAGTATTTT. It codes for CASRLTTSGTGGTQYF. Based on the CDR3 plus reference TRBV2 and TRBJ2-3, the full variable domain is EPEVTQTPSHQVTQMGQEVILRCVPISNHLYFYWYRQILGQKVEFLVSFYNNEISEKSEIFDDQFSVERPDGSNFTLKIRSTKLEDSAMYFCASRLTTSGTGGTQYFGPGTRLTVL.

This chain joins TRBV15 and TRBJ2-1; 8 bases align to TRBD2. The assigned J gene may be wrong: the sequence end matches TRBJ2-7 better. The CDR3 loop spans 15 amino acids. In germline, CDR1 is LNHNV, CDR2 YYDKDF (reference sequence). CDR3 residues: CATSRDRGGGNEQYF. The CDR3 DNA reads TGTGCCACCAGCAGAGATCGAGGCGGGGGGAATGAGCAGTACTTC.

In DNA form, the CDR3 reads TGTGCCAGCAGTGCATCCGACGAGCAGTACTTC. Translated, it gives CASSASDEQYF. The chain is built from TRBV9 and TRBJ2-7; no reliable D call. CDR1 is SGDLS and CDR2 is YYNGEE in the germline V gene. The V gene lost 5 bases and the J gene lost 5 bases, with 8 bases spanning the gap. The CDR3 runs 11 residues.

This clonotype was counted between two and nine times. The V gene is TRBV2, the J gene TRBJ2-1, with 7 bases lining up with TRBD2. The CDR3 has 15 amino acids. Germline CDR1 reads SNHLY; CDR2 reads FYNNEI. The trim removed 4 bases at V and 2 bases at J, leaving 5 bases unmatched. CDR3 loop: CASSGQRGPYNEQFF. CDR3 in DNA: TGTGCCAGCAGTGGGCAGCGGGGCCCCTACAATGAGCAGTTCTTC.